Following are 6 T cell receptor beta chains from one sample sequenced in a study of blood T cell repertoires in COVID-19 (dated by TCRdb to about 2020). Library preparation used the immunoSEQ multiplex PCR assay. TCRdb carries this immuneACCESS record with in-frame sequences only. Its versions omit some clonotypes, under half of them owing to an unresolved V gene in the studies checked, with the rest unexplained. For this sample there are a few hundred thousand clones; nearly 90% appear just once. The ten largest clones take up under 1.1% of the sample. Material for sequencing was peripheral blood. These receptors were taken from a woman aged 40 to 50 with COVID-19, enrolled during active disease.

In the case of this clone: This same CDR3 is encoded by further DNA sequences in the sample. The gene calls are TRBV9 and TRBJ1-2; TRBD1 agrees at 7 bases. Trimming removed 3 bases from V and 4 bases from J; junction bases left unmatched: 3. CDR1 is SGDLS and CDR2 is YYNGEE in the germline V gene. This CDR3 region has 13 residues. This CDR3 is CASSAGTVYGYTF. CDR3 DNA: TGTGCCAGCAGCGCAGGGACAGTCTATGGCTACACCTTC. The entire variable domain, with the rest obtained from reference TRBV9 and TRBJ1-2, is as follows: DSGVTQTPKHLITATGQRVTLRCSPRSGDLSVYWYQQSLDQGLQFLIQYYNGEERAKGNILERFSAQQFPDLHSELNLSSLELGDSALYFCASSAGTVYGYTFGSGTRLTVV.

V and J are TRBV3-1 (or the pseudogene TRBV3-2) and TRBJ1-1; D perhaps matches TRBD1 (5 bases). V was trimmed by 0 bases and J by 4 bases, leaving 9 bases between them. The germline V gene encodes CDR1 LGHDT and CDR2 YNNKEL (reference sequence). There are 14 residues in the CDR3. The CDR3, as DNA: TGTGCCAGCAGCCAAGACTTCAGGGCCACTGAAGCTTTCTTT. Its translation: CASSQDFRATEAFF.

The rearrangement uses TRBV4-3 and TRBJ1-5; 12 bases are shared with TRBD1. Germline V gene sequence: CDR1 LGHNA, CDR2 YSLEER. Trimming took 4 bases from V and 7 from J; bases not matched to a gene: 8. The CDR3 runs to 16 residues. The CDR3 sequence: CASSLGTGGRRQPQHF. CDR3 bases: TGCGCCAGCAGCCTAGGGACAGGGGGCAGGAGGCAGCCCCAGCATTTT.

The rearrangement uses TRBV15 and TRBJ2-4, with 10 positions matching TRBD1. V lost 0 bases to trimming and J lost 0 bases; unmatched junction nucleotides: 2. Germline V gene sequence: CDR1 LNHNV, CDR2 YYDKDF (reference sequence). CDR3 length: 17 residues. CDR3 sequence (DNA): TGTGCCACCAGCAGAGAGGGACAGGGGCTAGCCAAAAACATTCAGTACTTC. It codes for CATSREGQGLAKNIQYF.

The J gene is TRBJ2-1, the V gene TRBV27; D is perhaps TRBD2 (6 bases). Deletions cut 4 bases from V and 0 bases from J, with 19 bases between. Germline CDR1 reads MNHEY; CDR2 reads SMNVEV (reference sequence). This CDR3 is 18 amino acids long. This CDR3 reads CASSYTSTRLSSYNEQFF. The CDR3 DNA reads TGTGCCAGCAGTTATACATCGACTAGGCTGTCCTCCTACAATGAGCAGTTCTTC.

The chain employs TRBV12-3 or TRBV12-4 and TRBJ1-5, with a tentative D call TRBD1 (5 bases). CDR3 length equals 13 residues. Trimming shortened V by 4 bases and J by 5 bases, and 9 bases separated the two germline ends. The CDR3 protein is CASSYGADQPQHF. The CDR3 DNA reads as TGTGCCAGCAGTTATGGGGCTGATCAGCCCCAGCATTTT.